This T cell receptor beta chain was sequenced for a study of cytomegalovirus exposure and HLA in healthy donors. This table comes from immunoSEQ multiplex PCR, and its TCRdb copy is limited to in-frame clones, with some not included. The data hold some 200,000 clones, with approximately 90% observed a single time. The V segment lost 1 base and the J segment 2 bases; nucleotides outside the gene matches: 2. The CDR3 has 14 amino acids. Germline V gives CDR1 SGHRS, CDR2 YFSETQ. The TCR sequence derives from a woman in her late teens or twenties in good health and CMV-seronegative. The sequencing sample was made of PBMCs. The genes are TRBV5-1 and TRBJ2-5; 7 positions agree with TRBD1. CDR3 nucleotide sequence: TGCGCCAGCAGCTTGTGGGGACAGCAAGAGACCCAGTACTTC. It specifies CASSLWGQQETQYF.